Below are 30 T cell receptor beta chains sequenced from a single sample in a study of T cells in Graves' hyperthyroidism and ophthalmopathy. It was RNA transcripts that yielded the amplified TCR beta CDR3 regions. HTBI primers were used for first-round RT-PCR of the TCR CDR3. Each CDR3 protein is one row after TCRdb ran MiXCR on the multiplex PCR reads. The table lists almost 600,000 distinct CDR3 sequences, just over 45% of them singletons. The sample was peripheral blood or thyroid tissue (not recorded which). The receptors were sampled from a woman aged 18 to 35 with Graves' hyperthyroidism.

The CDR3 here is CSVGTSYEQYF. The CDR3 DNA reads TGCAGCGTAGGTACCTCCTACGAGCAGTACTTC. The V call is TRBV29-1, the J call TRBJ2-7; D call uncertain. The CDR3 totals 11 residues. The V gene lost 6 bases and the J gene lost 0 bases, with 6 bases spanning the gap. CDR1 is SQVTM and CDR2 is ANQGSEA in the germline V gene.

This clonotype has ten or more counts. V gene TRBV19 combines with J gene TRBJ2-7, with D perhaps TRBD2 (5 bases). The CDR3 extends over 16 amino acids. The germline V gene encodes CDR1 LNHDA and CDR2 SQIVND (reference sequence). With 3 bases removed from V and 3 bases from J, the gap between germline ends came to 18 bases. CDR3 in amino acids: CASSMTIPSSGYEQYF. CDR3 DNA: TGTGCCAGTAGTATGACTATCCCCTCCTCGGGCTACGAGCAGTACTTC.

Ten or more counts support this clonotype. CDR3 sequence: CASSPGGEGNYGYTF. The CDR3 DNA reads TGTGCCAGCTCACCAGGTGGGGAGGGGAACTATGGCTACACCTTC. The rearrangement links TRBV18 to TRBJ1-2, with D possibly matching TRBD1 (5 bases). V was pared by 2 bases and J by 2 bases, with 12 bases between. Germline V CDR1 and CDR2: KGHSH, LQKENI. The CDR3 contains 15 residues.

Many counts were recorded for this clonotype. V and J are TRBV9 and TRBJ2-7, with 7 positions matching TRBD2. The length of the CDR3 is 14 residues. The germline V gene encodes CDR1 SGDLS and CDR2 YYNGEE. V shed 3 bases, J shed 6 bases, and the junction held 9 bases outside the gene matches. The CDR3 here is CASSDGTKPLEQYF. The CDR3, as DNA: TGTGCCAGCAGCGACGGGACTAAGCCTCTCGAGCAGTACTTC. Full variable domain (missing parts from reference TRBV9 and TRBJ2-7): DSGVTQTPKHLITATGQRVTLRCSPRSGDLSVYWYQQSLDQGLQFLIQYYNGEERAKGNILERFSAQQFPDLHSELNLSSLELGDSALYFCASSDGTKPLEQYFGPGTRLTVT.

This clonotype was observed many times. This chain links TRBV6-6 with TRBJ1-1; no firm D call. This CDR3 contains 11 residues. Germline V CDR1 and CDR2: MNHNY, SVGAGI (reference sequence). The V and J ends lost 2 bases and 3 bases respectively, with 1 base between them. This CDR3 reads CASSYDTEAFF. The CDR3 DNA reads TGTGCCAGCAGTTACGACACTGAAGCTTTCTTT.

The chain links TRBV10-3 to TRBJ1-4, with TRBD1 matching 8 bases. J lost 7 bases, V lost 6 bases, and 10 bases had no gene match. The germline V gene has CDR1 ENHRY and CDR2 SYGVKD. The CDR3 covers 15 residues. CDR3 in amino acids: CAIRASGTGGEKLFF. DNA of the CDR3: TGTGCCATCAGGGCTTCCGGGACAGGTGGTGAAAAACTGTTTTTT.

This clonotype has more than one count but fewer than ten. The J gene is TRBJ2-7, the V gene TRBV2; D unclear. In germline, CDR1 is SNHLY, CDR2 FYNNEI. The CDR3 consists of 14 residues. With 5 bases removed from V and 4 bases from J, the gap between germline ends came to 15 bases. CDR3 coding DNA: TGTGCCAGCAGTTCGGCGACCAGGATATACGAGCAGTACTTC. Its translation is CASSSATRIYEQYF.

This clonotype has at least ten counts. CDR3 residues: CSARSSSGNTIYF. CDR3 sequence (DNA): TGCAGTGCTAGGTCGAGTTCGGGAAACACCATATATTTT. The chain carries TRBV20-1 and TRBJ1-3, with D hard to call. Looked up from germline, CDR1 is DFQATT and CDR2 is SNEGSKA (reference sequence). V was cut by 3 bases and J by 4 bases, with 10 bases left in between. The CDR3 loop spans 13 amino acids.

The CDR3 coding sequence is TGTGCCACCAGCAGCATACTAGCGGCCAACACCGGGGAGCTGTTTTTT. The encoded protein is CATSSILAANTGELFF. The chain uses TRBV15 and TRBJ2-2, with 8 bases aligning to TRBD2. V lost 3 bases, J lost 2 bases, and 5 bases stayed unmatched. Germline V gene lookup returns CDR1 LNHNV and CDR2 YYDKDF (reference sequence). This CDR3 is 16 amino acids long.

This clonotype has a count of ten or more. V is TRBV19 and J is TRBJ1-5, with D tentatively TRBD1 (5 bases). The CDR3 runs 15 residues. The ends were cut back, 1 base at V and 6 bases at J, with 13 bases in the middle. CDR1 and CDR2 from the germline V gene are LNHDA and SQIVND (reference sequence). The CDR3 loop is CASSIGAGGFQPQHF. Here the CDR3 DNA reads TGTGCCAGTAGTATAGGGGCGGGGGGGTTTCAGCCCCAGCATTTT.

This clonotype was observed at least ten times. The rearrangement links TRBV7-9 to TRBJ2-5; maybe TRBD2 (6 bases). With 6 bases removed from V and 7 bases from J, the gap between germline ends came to 18 bases. Looked up from germline, CDR1 is SEHNR and CDR2 is FQNEAQ (reference sequence). The CDR3 is 14 residues long. CDR3 sequence reads: CASSSSATDGTQYF. The CDR3 DNA reads as TGTGCCAGCAGTTCTAGCGCCACTGATGGGACCCAGTACTTC.

This chain joins TRBV27 and TRBJ2-7; perhaps TRBD1 as D (5 bases). The tail of the sequence fits TRBJ2-1 better, so the J call may be wrong. This CDR3 comprises 13 residues. Per the germline V gene, CDR1 is MNHEY and CDR2 is SMNVEV (reference sequence). The CDR3 DNA reads TGTGCCAGCAGTTTGCGACAGACCTACGAGCAGTTCTTC. Protein sequence: CASSLRQTYEQFF.

This clonotype was detected once. The genes are TRBV10-3 and TRBJ1-2; 8 nucleotides line up with TRBD1. Trimming cost V 6 bases and J 3 bases; bases outside gene matches: 9. The germline gives CDR1 ENHRY, CDR2 SYGVKD. CDR3 size: 15 residues. Here the CDR3 reads CAISAQGGQDYGYTF. In nucleotides, the CDR3 is TGTGCCATCAGCGCTCAAGGGGGACAGGACTATGGCTACACCTTC.

J is TRBJ1-1 and V is TRBV29-1; maybe TRBD1 (5 bases). CDR1 is SQVTM, CDR2 ANQGSEA, per germline. There are 13 residues in the CDR3. V was clipped by 3 bases and J by 0 bases, with 8 bases between them. The CDR3 nucleotides read TGCAGCGTTGATGGGACCATGAACACTGAAGCTTTCTTT. It is translated as CSVDGTMNTEAFF.

This clonotype showed up many times. The rearrangement joins TRBV29-1 to TRBJ2-5, with D perhaps matching TRBD1 (5 bases). Germline-derived CDR1 and CDR2 are SQVTM and ANQGSEA. V was trimmed by 5 bases and J by 3 bases, leaving 19 bases between them. This CDR3 has 15 residues. The DNA for the CDR3 is TGCAGCGTTCCTACAACAGGTTGGGGCAAAGAGACCCAGTACTTC. Its protein is CSVPTTGWGKETQYF.

This clonotype was seen repeatedly, ten times or more. V gene TRBV6-6 combines with J gene TRBJ1-2, with a weak D call TRBD1 (5 bases). V was cut by 4 bases and J by 3 bases, with 9 bases left in between. Germline assignment: CDR1 MNHNY and CDR2 SVGAGI (reference sequence). This CDR3 has 13 amino acids. The CDR3 spells CASSSGHYYGYTF. The CDR3 region has the DNA TGTGCCAGCAGTTCAGGACACTACTATGGCTACACCTTC.

The chain recombines TRBV14 with TRBJ2-1; tentatively, D is TRBD1 (6 bases). This CDR3 spans 15 amino acids. V lost 2 bases, J lost 8 bases, and 16 bases lay in between. Germline CDR1 is SGHDN and CDR2 is FVKESK. The CDR3 region is CASSQLGLAGDEQFF. In DNA form, the CDR3 reads TGTGCCAGCAGCCAACTTGGGCTAGCAGGGGATGAGCAGTTCTTC.

To note about this clonotype: A much larger clone differs from this one at a single base, so this may be a read error. The chain uses TRBV5-6 and TRBJ1-4; D is unclear. Trimming stripped 3 bases from V and 8 bases from J, with 14 bases between. The CDR3 has 14 residues. Germline V gene sequence: CDR1 SGHDT, CDR2 YYEEEE. CDR3 residues: CASSSRRFGEKLFF. The CDR3 region has the DNA TGTGCCAGCAGCTCGAGGCGGTTCGGAGAAAAACTGTTTTTT.

Ten or more counts support this clonotype. The CDR3 bases are TGTGCCAGCAGCTTATTGGTTCCTGAAGCTTTCTTT. Translation gives CASSLLVPEAFF. The V and J genes are TRBV7-9 and TRBJ1-1; no definite D call. Germline CDR1 is SEHNR and CDR2 is FQNEAQ (reference sequence). V was clipped by 2 bases and J by 6 bases, with 7 bases between them. This CDR3 spans 12 amino acids.

In its sample, this clonotype was seen a few times. The chain employs TRBV29-1 and TRBJ2-5; D perhaps matches TRBD1 (6 bases). The J call may not be correct, given that the DNA end is closer to TRBJ2-1. Germline CDR1 and CDR2: SQVTM and ANQGSEA. CDR3 length: 14 amino acids. CDR3 amino acids: CSAPTGLGFNEQFF. DNA for the CDR3: TGCAGCGCTCCTACAGGGTTAGGTTTCAATGAGCAGTTCTTC.

This clonotype was detected many times. V and J are TRBV20-1 and TRBJ1-5; 7 positions match TRBD1. J was trimmed by 8 bases and V by 0 bases; bases with no gene match: 4. This CDR3 region has 13 residues. The germline V gene encodes CDR1 DFQATT and CDR2 SNEGSKA (reference sequence). The CDR3 region is CSARDRGREPQHF. In nucleotides, the CDR3 is TGCAGTGCTAGAGACAGGGGGAGGGAGCCCCAGCATTTT.

The chain couples TRBV29-1 to TRBJ2-1; tentative D call: TRBD2 (5 bases). V lost 4 bases to trimming and J lost 9 bases, with 13 bases between them. CDR3 size: 12 residues. Germline V gene lookup returns CDR1 SQVTM and CDR2 ANQGSEA. CDR3 loop: CSVVDGSTEQFF. The CDR3 nucleotides are TGCAGCGTTGTCGATGGGAGTACTGAGCAGTTCTTC.

This clonotype was recorded many times. The rearrangement links TRBV7-3 to TRBJ1-1; a weak D match, TRBD1 (5 bases). The germline V gene has CDR1 SGHTA and CDR2 FQGTGA. The CDR3 runs 17 residues. Trimming pared 0 bases from V and 1 base from J, leaving 15 bases between. Here the CDR3 reads CASSLTGEGMTNTEAFF. CDR3 DNA: TGTGCCAGCAGCTTAACGGGTGAGGGGATGACGAACACTGAAGCTTTCTTT.

This clonotype is a singleton in its sample. This chain connects TRBV14 to TRBJ2-3; D might be TRBD2 (6 bases). Trimming pared 2 bases from V and 4 bases from J, leaving 16 bases between. CDR1 and CDR2 (germline): SGHDN, FVKESK. CDR3 length equals 16 residues. CDR3 DNA: TGTGCCAGCAGCCAACCGGGACTCCACCCTCCAGATACGCAGTATTTT. Amino acids: CASSQPGLHPPDTQYF.

The table lists this clonotype with many counts. The chain uses TRBV7-9 and TRBJ1-2, with unresolved D. CDR3 length equals 13 residues. Germline assignment: CDR1 SEHNR and CDR2 FQNEAQ (reference sequence). Trimming shortened V by 1 base and J by 4 bases, and 7 bases separated the two germline ends. In DNA form, the CDR3 reads TGTGCCAGCAGCTTAGTCTCGGCCTATGGCTACACCTTC. Protein sequence: CASSLVSAYGYTF.

For the CDR3, the DNA is TGCGCCAGCAGTGAGGGACTAGCGGGAGGGGTCGGGGAGCTGTTTTTT. This translates into CASSEGLAGGVGELFF. The chain has TRBV10-2 and TRBJ2-2; 15 bases are a match to TRBD2. Germline V lookup: CDR1 WSHSY, CDR2 SAAADI. V lost 2 bases to trimming and J lost 7 bases; unmatched junction nucleotides: 2. This CDR3 has 16 residues.

The rearrangement uses TRBV4-1 and TRBJ2-5; 7 bases match TRBD1. This CDR3 is 13 amino acids long. Losses at the gene ends were 4 bases for V and 7 bases for J; bases not matched to a gene: 6. The germline CDR1 and CDR2 sequences are MGHRA and YSYEKL. The CDR3 DNA sequence: TGCGCCAGCAGCCCCCGACAGGGTGGGACCCAGTACTTC. Translating it yields CASSPRQGGTQYF.

The table lists this clonotype with a few counts. A much larger clone is a single base away; this may be a read error. Here the CDR3 omits its conserved ending phenylalanine or tryptophan, so a read error is the likely source. The chain joins TRBV19 to TRBJ2-5; 9 bases match TRBD1. CDR3 size: 13 residues. Trimming cost V 8 bases and J 2 bases; bases outside gene matches: 3. Germline CDR1 and CDR2: LNHDA and SQIVND (reference sequence). The CDR3 DNA reads TGTGCCAGTCGGGACAGGGCACAAGAGACCCAGTACCTC. This encodes CASRDRAQETQYL.

This chain links TRBV24-1 with TRBJ2-5; D not certain. With 5 bases removed from V and 0 bases from J, the gap between germline ends came to 6 bases. Per germline, CDR1 KGHDR and CDR2 SFDVKD. This CDR3 has 13 residues. The CDR3 DNA reads TGTGCCACCAGTGGATTGTACCAAGAGACCCAGTACTTC. Encoded protein: CATSGLYQETQYF.

By sample fraction, this clonotype is medium-sized. This chain links TRBV7-2 with TRBJ1-1; D ambiguous. The CDR3 extends over 14 amino acids. The V gene lost 5 bases and the J gene lost 1 base, with 11 bases spanning the gap. CDR1 SGHTA and CDR2 FQGNSA come from the germline V gene. CDR3 sequence: CASSLRDSNTEAFF. The CDR3 nucleotides are TGTGCCAGCAGCCTGCGAGATTCGAACACTGAAGCTTTCTTT.